This TCR beta chain was sequenced in a study of T-cell reconstitution after alpha-beta-depleted transplantation in children. The TCRbeta library incorporated unique molecular identifiers. MiXCR, run by TCRdb on the PCR reads, gives a single entry per CDR3 protein. The sample lists hundreds of thousands of distinct CDR3 sequences; roughly 14% were seen once. CDR3 length: 15 residues. V shed 0 bases, J shed 6 bases, and the junction held 5 bases outside the gene matches. Germline V gives CDR1 DFQATT, CDR2 SNEGSKA (reference sequence). This sequence joins TRBV20-1 and TRBJ2-2; TRBD2 aligns across 9 bases. The material was PBMCs, obtained before TCRalphabeta/CD19-depleted stem cell transplant. The TCR originated in a girl aged 2 to 10 with congenital amegakaryocytic thrombocytopenia, due to receive a stem cell transplant. The CDR3 sequence is CSARDAAGGSGELFF. For the CDR3, the DNA is TGCAGTGCTAGAGATGCGGCGGGAGGGTCCGGGGAGCTGTTTTTT.